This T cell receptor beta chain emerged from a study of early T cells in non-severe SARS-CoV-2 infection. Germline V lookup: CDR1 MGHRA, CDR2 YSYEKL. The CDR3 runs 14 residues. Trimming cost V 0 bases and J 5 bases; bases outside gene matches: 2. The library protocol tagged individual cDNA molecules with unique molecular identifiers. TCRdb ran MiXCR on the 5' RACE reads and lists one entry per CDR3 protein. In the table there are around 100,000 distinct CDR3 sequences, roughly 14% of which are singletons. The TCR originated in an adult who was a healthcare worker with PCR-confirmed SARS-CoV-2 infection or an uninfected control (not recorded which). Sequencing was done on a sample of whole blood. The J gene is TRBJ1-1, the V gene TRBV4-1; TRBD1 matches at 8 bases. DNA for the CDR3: TGCGCCAGCAGCCAAGACAGGGGGCGAACTGAAGCTTTCTTT. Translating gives CASSQDRGRTEAFF.